This TCR beta chain was profiled in a study of cytomegalovirus exposure and HLA in healthy donors. Separation from the roughly 700-subject first cohort characterized the roughly 120-subject validation cohort, to which the donors belonged. The CDR3 loop spans 13 amino acids. Unmatched junction bases numbered 2, after V lost 3 bases and J lost 4 bases. The germline V gene has CDR1 WNHNN and CDR2 SYGVQD (reference sequence). Points from the study as a whole: A list of 164 TCR beta chains associated with cytomegalovirus was given. Rarity characterized most TCR sequences, yet some public TCRs appeared in many donors.

On this clone: Antigen unknown.

Produced via immunoSEQ multiplex PCR; TCRdb's table is partial and in-frame only. Seen here are roughly 120,000 clones, 88% observed once, and the top ten hold about 1.8%. Source material: PBMCs. The sequence came from a man aged 18 to 35 in good health and CMV-seronegative. The chain links TRBV10-1 to TRBJ1-1, with 7 bases that match TRBD1. The CDR3 DNA sequence: TGCGCCAGCAGTGAACAGGGGCTCACTGAAGCTTTCTTT. As protein: CASSEQGLTEAFF.